Included here is one TCR beta chain sequence, with context. The antigen is unknown. 13 Jbeta primers and 60 Vbeta primers were used for the PCR. Method: immunoSEQ multiplex PCR; TCRdb's copy keeps in-frame clones and lacks some. The table records 200,000 or so clones, 82% of them present only once. This entry is derived from a study of cytomegalovirus exposure and HLA in healthy donors. The V gene's germline CDR1 is LGHNT and CDR2 FRNRAP. The V end was cut by 5 bases, the J end by 4 bases, with 14 bases between. The CDR3 is 14 residues long. Study-level points and caveats: It was reported in a later analysis that an Asian-associated ancestry cluster showed fewer N-insertions than the approximately 670-donor mean. According to a later analysis, most TCR beta chains associated with CMV appeared HLA-restricted. Across donors, presence/absence analyses took sequencing depth to be roughly uniform.

Unrecorded immune exposure was likely among donors, who were nominally healthy when sampled. Input material: PBMCs. The chain has TRBV12-5 and TRBJ2-5; TRBD2 might be the D (5 bases). This clonotype originated in a boy aged 2-15 years in good health and CMV-seronegative. The CDR3 protein is CASGKTSLGETQYF. CDR3 DNA: TGTGCTAGTGGTAAAACTAGTTTGGGAGAGACCCAGTACTTC.